This T cell receptor beta chain came from a study of blood T cell repertoires in COVID-19. Study details: The origin of the acute and convalescent COVID-19 samples was the United States, Italy and Spain. T cells, B-cell-depleted T cells, or PBMCs provided the cDNA or gDNA that served as material.

Original methodology: Reference gene primers were amplified, and this amplification served to estimate nucleated cell counts. The table came from immunoSEQ multiplex PCR; TCRdb's copy has only in-frame clones and leaves some out. V and J calls and clone size come straight from that table; D and trimming were deduced from the DNA. The repertoire holds approximately 450,000 clones, with approximately 90% as singletons. The V end was cut by 7 bases, the J end by 6 bases, with 18 bases between. The CDR3 sequence is 15 residues long. The germline CDR1 and CDR2 sequences are LNHDA and SQIVND (reference sequence).

The receptor was derived from a woman in her twenties or thirties with acute or convalescent COVID-19. Sequencing input: peripheral blood. The V gene is TRBV19, the J gene TRBJ2-2, with D perhaps TRBD2 (6 bases). Here the CDR3 DNA reads TGTGCCAGTACTGGTTGGGGGGAATGGTCCGGGGAGCTGTTTTTT. Protein: CASTGWGEWSGELFF.